This TCR beta chain was recovered during a study of blood T cell repertoires in COVID-19. Overall study: PBMCs, B-cell-depleted T cells, or T cells provided the cDNA or gDNA that made up the material.

Donors of Cohort 3 who recovered were those that had two negative PCRs, clearance, or symptom resolution. This CDR3 spans 17 amino acids. V dropped 5 bases and J dropped 3; count of bases not matched to a gene: 14. Germline CDR1 is MNHNY and CDR2 is SVGAGI (reference sequence). This clone was seen more than once but under ten times. Original data processing: Amplification with reference gene primers provided the estimates of nucleated cell counts. The method was immunoSEQ multiplex PCR; TCRdb's version includes in-frame clones alone and lacks a portion of them. The D gene and trimming were derived from the DNA, and the V and J assignments and clone size from that table. The sample lists approximately 300,000 clones; roughly 87% were seen once.

The source material was PBMCs or T cells enriched from blood (not recorded which). The receptor's source is a woman aged 25-40 years who had recovered from COVID-19. V is TRBV6-6 and J is TRBJ2-3, with 7 bases matching TRBD2. This chain's CDR3 is CASSRVAYGGTTDTQYF. In DNA form, the CDR3 reads TGTGCCAGCAGTCGGGTTGCATACGGGGGGACGACAGATACGCAGTATTTT.